Given below is one TCR beta chain in context. These data come from a study of PD-1 blockade in classical Hodgkin lymphoma. Trimming removed 3 bases from V and 6 bases from J; junction bases left unmatched: 12. The CDR3 runs to 16 residues. CDR1 and CDR2 (germline): MDHEN, SYDVKM. The time point denotes: cycle 4 day 1 (C4D1), after more than five weeks of nivolumab. Following autologous stem cell transplantation, relapse occurred in every patient, and exposure to brentuximab vedotin varied. Starting with thawed PBMCs, CD4+ T cells were purified by magnetic negative selection. The table came from immunoSEQ multiplex PCR; TCRdb's copy has only in-frame clones and leaves some out. This sample has 25,000 to 30,000 clones; roughly 80% occur once, and the top ten carry 0.45% to 0.7%.

Sample: CD4+ T cells from blood, taken before the fourth cycle of nivolumab. The receptor's source is a human donor with classical Hodgkin lymphoma. V and J are TRBV28 and TRBJ2-3; 7 nucleotides line up with TRBD2. DNA for the CDR3: TGTGCCAGCAGTTTCATAAGCCTAGCGGTTCGGGATACGCAGTATTTT. Its protein product is CASSFISLAVRDTQYF.